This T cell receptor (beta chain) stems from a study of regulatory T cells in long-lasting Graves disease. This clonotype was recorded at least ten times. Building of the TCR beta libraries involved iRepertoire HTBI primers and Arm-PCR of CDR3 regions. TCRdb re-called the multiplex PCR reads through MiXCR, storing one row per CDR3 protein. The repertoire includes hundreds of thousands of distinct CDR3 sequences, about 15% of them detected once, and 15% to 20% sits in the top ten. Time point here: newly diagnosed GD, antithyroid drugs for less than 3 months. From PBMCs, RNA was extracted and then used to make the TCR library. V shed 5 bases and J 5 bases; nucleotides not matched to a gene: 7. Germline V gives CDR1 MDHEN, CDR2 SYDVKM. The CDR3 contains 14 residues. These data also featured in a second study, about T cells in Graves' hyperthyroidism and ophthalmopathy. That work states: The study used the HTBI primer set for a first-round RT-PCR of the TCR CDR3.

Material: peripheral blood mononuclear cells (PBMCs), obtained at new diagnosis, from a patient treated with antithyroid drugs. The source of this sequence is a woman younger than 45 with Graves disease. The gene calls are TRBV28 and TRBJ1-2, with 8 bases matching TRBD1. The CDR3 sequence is CASSPDRGGYGYTF. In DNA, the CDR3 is TGTGCCAGCAGTCCTGACAGGGGAGGTTATGGCTACACCTTC.